Below are 5 T cell receptor beta chains sequenced from a single sample in a study of Graves' ophthalmopathy and Graves' hyperthyroidism. Amplifying from RNA transcripts, the study obtained TCR beta CDR3 regions. First-round RT-PCR employed HTBI primers, with a second-round multiplex PCR after it. TCRdb itself ran the multiplex PCR reads through MiXCR, one entry per CDR3 protein. The table records 200,000 to 250,000 distinct CDR3 sequences, 20% to 25% of them present only once. The source material was peripheral blood. The receptor source for this set is a woman in her fifties or sixties with Graves' ophthalmopathy.

The chain is built from TRBV28 and TRBJ1-1; possibly TRBD1 for D (5 bases). This CDR3 has 15 amino acids. V lost 10 bases, J lost 1 base, and 19 bases lay in between. CDR1 MDHEN and CDR2 SYDVKM come from the germline V gene. DNA of the CDR3: TGTGCCACTACTCCCCCCAGGGCAGGGAACACTGAAGCTTTCTTT. The encoded protein is CATTPPRAGNTEAFF.

This clonotype was found many times. This chain uses TRBV27 with TRBJ2-7, with D possibly matching TRBD1 (6 bases). CDR3 length: 14 amino acids. Trimming removed 7 bases at V and 0 bases at J, with 13 bases between. CDR1 is MNHEY and CDR2 is SMNVEV in the germline V gene (reference sequence). CDR3 amino acids: CASKSQGFSYEQYF. CDR3 in DNA: TGTGCCAGCAAATCCCAGGGGTTCTCCTACGAGCAGTACTTC.

This clonotype has ten or more counts. This sequence joins TRBV24-1 and TRBJ1-2; 10 positions agree with TRBD1. V dropped 4 bases and J dropped 6; count of bases not matched to a gene: 4. The CDR3 loop spans 14 amino acids. The germline V gene encodes CDR1 KGHDR and CDR2 SFDVKD. This chain's CDR3 is CATSEAGTGDGYTF. CDR3 nucleotides: TGTGCCACCAGTGAAGCCGGGACAGGGGATGGCTACACCTTC.

This clonotype was recorded many times. The chain couples TRBV12-3 or TRBV12-4 to TRBJ2-3, with TRBD2 matching 7 bases. This CDR3 has 15 amino acids. V dropped 3 bases and J dropped 0; count of bases not matched to a gene: 3. CDR3 in DNA: TGTGCCAGCAGTTTGGGGGGGGATAGCACAGATACGCAGTATTTT. Its protein is CASSLGGDSTDTQYF.

This clonotype has a count of ten or more. The chain recombines TRBV6-1 with TRBJ1-6; TRBD1 aligns across 7 bases. CDR3 length equals 15 residues. The V gene's germline CDR1 is MNHNS and CDR2 SASEGT. The V and J ends lost 7 bases and 5 bases, in that order; junction bases with no gene match: 8. The CDR3 DNA reads TGTGCCAGCAAGGGGGCGGACTCTAATAATTCACCCCTCCACTTT. Protein: CASKGADSNNSPLHF.